The 20 T cell receptor beta chains given below trace back to one sample, sequenced in a study of blood T cells in healthy people across ages. For the second PCR, which ran for 7 to 11 cycles, a sample-barcoded 5' primer and a J-beta primer mix were used. TCRdb ran MiXCR on the 5' RACE reads and lists one entry per CDR3 protein. The sample contains 1.2 million to 1.5 million distinct CDR3 sequences, 59% of which appear only once. Sample: blood. All receptors come from a man between 18 and 29 years old in good health.

V is TRBV11-1 and J is TRBJ2-4; no definite D call. The tail of the sequence fits TRBJ2-7 better, so the J call may be wrong. This CDR3 is 14 amino acids long. In germline, CDR1 is SGHAT, CDR2 FQDESV (reference sequence). The CDR3: CASSLMADPNEQYF. For the CDR3, the DNA is TGTGCCAGCAGCTTGATGGCAGACCCCAACGAGCAGTACTTC.

On this clonotype itself: A much larger clone is a single base away; this may be a read error. The chain joins TRBV6-1 to TRBJ1-2; TRBD1 matches at 9 bases. This CDR3 is 16 amino acids long. Trimming cost V 2 bases and J 12 bases; bases outside gene matches: 16. Germline V gene data show CDR1 as MNHNS and CDR2 as SASEGT. CDR3 residues: CASSELVETGGGGHTF. The CDR3 DNA reads as TGTGCCAGCAGTGAACTTGTTGAGACAGGGGGTGGAGGCCACACCTTC.

The table lists this clonotype with a few counts. The genes are TRBV29-1 and TRBJ2-7; the D call may be TRBD1 or TRBD2 (5 bases each). The CDR3 totals 14 residues. Germline V lookup: CDR1 SQVTM, CDR2 ANQGSEA. V lost 6 bases and J 7 bases, leaving 22 bases between the germline ends. The CDR3 DNA is TGCAGCGTGGTCTTCCGGGGAGCCCAGGGTGAGCAGTACTTC. Translating gives CSVVFRGAQGEQYF.

This clonotype was recorded only once. The chain combines TRBV5-4 with TRBJ2-3; maybe TRBD1 (6 bases). Germline CDR1 and CDR2: SGHNT and YYREEE (reference sequence). This CDR3 is 16 amino acids long. Deletions cut 3 bases from V and 1 base from J, with 15 bases between. This CDR3 reads CASSYWTAPRTDTQYF. CDR3 DNA: TGTGCCAGCAGCTACTGGACAGCCCCGCGCACAGATACGCAGTATTTT. The full variable domain, completed using reference TRBV5-4 and TRBJ2-3, is ETGVTQSPTHLIKTRGQQVTLRCSSQSGHNTVSWYQQALGQGPQFIFQYYREEENGRGNFPPRFSGLQFPNYSSELNVNALELDDSALYLCASSYWTAPRTDTQYFGPGTRLTVL.

Details on this clonotype: A read error may produce the germline difference seen at one junction end. The chain recombines TRBV6-2 or TRBV6-3 with TRBJ2-5; TRBD1 might be the D (5 bases). The CDR3 is 11 residues long. CDR1 is MNHEY, CDR2 SVGEGT, per germline. CDR3 amino acids: CTSSYTGTQYF. CDR3 sequence (DNA): TGTACCAGCAGTTACACAGGGACCCAGTACTTC.

In this sample, this clonotype turned up a few times. The CDR3 sequence: CASSQGAYISGEQYF. For the CDR3, the DNA is TGCGCCAGCAGCCAAGGGGCGTATATCTCGGGGGAGCAGTACTTC. The chain employs TRBV4-3 and TRBJ2-7; TRBD2 is a possible D gene (5 bases). Per germline, CDR1 LGHNA and CDR2 YSLEER. V was trimmed by 1 base and J by 7 bases, leaving 17 bases between them. This CDR3 is 15 amino acids long.

This chain uses TRBV29-1 with TRBJ1-4; D possibly corresponds to TRBD1 (6 bases). CDR1 and CDR2 (germline): SQVTM, ANQGSEA. This CDR3 region has 14 residues. Trimming stripped 4 bases from V and 1 base from J, with 10 bases between. The CDR3 here is CSVGTDGTNEKLFF. DNA for the CDR3: TGCAGCGTTGGGACAGACGGAACTAATGAAAAACTGTTTTTT.

The CDR3 reads CASSPTRAEETQYF. The CDR3 DNA sequence: TGTGCCAGCTCACCTACGCGGGCAGAAGAGACCCAGTACTTC. The rearrangement joins TRBV18 to TRBJ2-4, with a tentative D call TRBD2 (5 bases). With the DNA end fitting TRBJ2-5 better, the J assignment may be wrong. The CDR3 length is 14 residues. Germline CDR1 KGHSH, CDR2 LQKENI.

This sequence joins TRBV7-8 and TRBJ2-7; possibly TRBD1 for D (6 bases). Germline V gene data show CDR1 as SGHVS and CDR2 as FQNEAQ. The CDR3 contains 13 residues. Trimming removed 3 bases at V and 4 bases at J, with 10 bases between. The CDR3 loop reads CASSFRGWYEQYF. The CDR3 DNA reads as TGTGCCAGCAGCTTCAGGGGCTGGTACGAGCAGTACTTC. The full variable domain, completed using reference TRBV7-8 and TRBJ2-7, is GAGVSQSPRYKVAKRGQDVALRCDPISGHVSLFWYQQALGQGPEFLTYFQNEAQLDKSGLPSDRFFAERPEGSVSTLKIQRTQQEDSAVYLCASSFRGWYEQYFGPGTRLTVT.

CDR3 in DNA: TGTGCCAGCAGCCAAGAGGGGGTCGGATCCCCCGAGCAGTACTTC. Amino acid sequence: CASSQEGVGSPEQYF. The chain combines TRBV14 with TRBJ2-7, with D perhaps matching TRBD1 or TRBD2 (5 bases each). This CDR3 is built from 15 residues. V dropped 0 bases and J dropped 6 bases, with 15 bases sitting between them. Per the germline V gene, CDR1 is SGHDN and CDR2 is FVKESK.

This clonotype has a count of ten or more. The rearrangement links TRBV11-2 to TRBJ2-1, with 13 bases aligning to TRBD2. The CDR3 runs to 18 residues. V lost 5 bases and J lost 1; bases outside the gene matches: 8. Germline assignment: CDR1 SGHAT and CDR2 FQNNGV. The CDR3, as DNA: TGTGCCAGCAGCGGTAGGACTAGCGGGGGTGGGTCCTACAATGAGCAGTTCTTC. Translation: CASSGRTSGGGSYNEQFF.

The chain has TRBV27 and TRBJ1-2; the D is unclear. From germline, CDR1 is MNHEY and CDR2 SMNVEV (reference sequence). The V end was cut by 6 bases, the J end by 8 bases, with 13 bases between. The CDR3 extends over 12 amino acids. The CDR3 nucleotides read TGTGCCAGCAGCATGGAGGGCCGCGGCTACACCTTC. Amino acids: CASSMEGRGYTF.

The chain has TRBV15 and TRBJ2-3; 9 positions match TRBD2. Germline V gives CDR1 LNHNV, CDR2 YYDKDF (reference sequence). CDR3 size: 18 residues. The V gene end was trimmed by 2 bases and the J gene end by 5 bases; junction bases not matched to a gene: 14. CDR3: CATSRLAGGRAYEDTQYF. The CDR3 DNA reads TGTGCCACCAGCAGACTAGCAGGCGGGAGGGCCTACGAAGATACGCAGTATTTT.

The chain joins TRBV7-2 to TRBJ2-7; D may be TRBD2 (6 bases). The CDR3 covers 15 residues. Trimming removed 1 base from V and 2 bases from J, with 12 bases in between. The germline V gene has CDR1 SGHTA and CDR2 FQGNSA. The CDR3 DNA reads as TGTGCCAGCAGCTTAGTCGGGGGTGATACCTACGAGCAGTACTTC. This sequence encodes CASSLVGGDTYEQYF.

This clonotype was seen only once. V usage is TRBV20-1 and J usage is TRBJ2-1; 10 bases fit TRBD2. V was clipped by 2 bases and J by 9 bases; unmatched bases: 7. The germline V gene has CDR1 DFQATT and CDR2 SNEGSKA (reference sequence). CDR3 length: 14 amino acids. CDR3 amino acids: CSARMASGSPEQFF. The CDR3 bases are TGCAGTGCTAGAATGGCTAGCGGGAGCCCTGAGCAGTTCTTC.

The chain links TRBV14 to TRBJ2-3; D gene uncertain. The CDR3 runs 15 residues. Germline loops: CDR1 SGHDN, CDR2 FVKESK. The V end was cut by 3 bases, the J end by 1 base, with 11 bases between. The chain's CDR3 is CASSHGVYGTDTQYF. The CDR3 nucleotides are TGTGCCAGCAGCCATGGAGTATATGGCACAGATACGCAGTATTTT.

The chain uses TRBV4-1 and TRBJ2-6; perhaps TRBD1 as D (6 bases). There are 18 residues in the CDR3. The germline CDR1 and CDR2 sequences are MGHRA and YSYEKL. The V end was cut by 9 bases, the J end by 1 base, with 22 bases between. CDR3 in DNA: TGCGCCAGTACGGACGGGACATCAAGTTTTTCTGGGGCCAACGTCCTGACTTTC. Translating gives CASTDGTSSFSGANVLTF.

V is TRBV27 and J is TRBJ2-5; 9 positions match TRBD1. The J call may be wrong; the DNA end is better matched by TRBJ2-7. This CDR3 is 15 amino acids long. Per the germline V gene, CDR1 is MNHEY and CDR2 is SMNVEV (reference sequence). Here the CDR3 DNA reads TGTGCCAGCAGTGCCCCCGGGACAGGGACCTACGAGCAGTACTTC. Its protein product is CASSAPGTGTYEQYF.

The rearrangement uses TRBV6-1 and TRBJ2-1; 7 bases fit TRBD1. The V segment lost 3 bases and the J segment 5 bases; nucleotides outside the gene matches: 10. Germline CDR1 and CDR2: MNHNS and SASEGT. The CDR3 loop spans 16 amino acids. CDR3 loop: CASSDVLRGPNNEQFF. The CDR3 DNA follows: TGTGCCAGCAGTGACGTTTTGAGGGGGCCCAACAATGAGCAGTTCTTC.

The chain combines TRBV4-2 with TRBJ2-1; D remains ambiguous. The CDR3 is made up of 14 amino acids. The germline gives CDR1 LGHNA, CDR2 YNFKEQ. V lost 0 bases to trimming and J lost 3 bases, with 6 bases between them. CDR3 DNA sequence: TGTGCCAGCAGCCAAGACTTGAACTACAATGAGCAGTTCTTC. Its translation is CASSQDLNYNEQFF.